These T cell receptor beta chains were read from a single sample in a study of cytomegalovirus exposure and HLA in healthy donors. Here immunoSEQ multiplex PCR was the method, and the copy in TCRdb shows in-frame clones only, minus some. The sample includes about 60,000 clones, around 82% of them seen just once. Material for sequencing was PBMCs. The receptor source for this set is a male donor in good health and CMV-seronegative. CDR3s include the opening cysteine and the closing phenylalanine or tryptophan. Each record gives: J gene, D gene, CDR3 length, clone size, V gene, CDR3 protein, CDR3 DNA. The D gene is left open where the match is weak. Clone size is stated in some rows and not others, as once, few, many or a class when expanded.

>TRBJ1-2|TRBD1|12|once|TRBV5-3
CARFRGLYGYTF
TGTGCCAGGTTCAGGGGGCTCTATGGCTACACCTTC
>TRBJ2-3|TRBD1|15|few|TRBV27
CASSSDRGRTDTQYF
TGTGCCAGCAGTTCGGACAGGGGGCGCACAGATACGCAGTATTTT
>TRBJ2-5|-|15|-|TRBV11-2
CASSLTSTSQETQYF
TGTGCCAGCAGCTTAACATCCACGTCCCAAGAGACCCAGTACTTC
>TRBJ2-7|-|11|-|TRBV29-1
CSVVSGGEQYF
TGCAGCGTTGTCTCCGGGGGCGAGCAGTACTTC
>TRBJ2-7|-|14|-|TRBV18
CASSPRTDSYEQYF
TGTGCCAGCTCACCTAGGACAGATTCCTACGAGCAGTACTTC
>TRBJ2-7|-|12|-|TRBV5-5
CASSLIGAEQYF
TGTGCCAGCAGCTTGATAGGGGCCGAGCAGTACTTC
>TRBJ1-2|TRBD1|14|-|TRBV7-3
CASSLGTGRDGYTF
TGTGCCAGCAGCTTAGGGACAGGGCGAGATGGCTACACCTTC
>TRBJ2-2|TRBD1|16|-|TRBV7-8
CASSPRNRGVGGELFF
TGTGCCAGCAGCCCCCGGAACAGGGGCGTTGGCGGGGAGCTGTTTTTT
>TRBJ2-2|TRBD1|15|-|TRBV6-6
CASSRRQGHTGELFF
TGTGCCAGCAGTCGACGACAGGGTCACACCGGGGAGCTGTTTTTT
>TRBJ1-2|-|12|once|TRBV19
CASSMGRNGYTF
TGTGCCAGTAGTATGGGCAGAAATGGCTACACCTTC
>TRBJ2-7|-|16|-|TRBV18
CASSPVAGSSSYEQYF
TGTGCCAGCTCACCAGTAGCTGGGAGCAGCTCCTACGAGCAGTACTTC
>TRBJ1-6|-|14|-|TRBV30
CAWSPRQANSPLHF
TGTGCCTGGAGTCCCCGACAGGCGAATTCACCCCTCCACTTT
>TRBJ2-7|TRBD1|15|-|TRBV5-6
CASSSYRQGPYEQYF
TGTGCCAGCAGCTCCTACCGACAGGGACCCTACGAGCAGTACTTC
>TRBJ2-1|-|15|-|TRBV7-9
CASSLFGTGHREQFF
TGTGCCAGCAGCTTATTCGGCACCGGCCACAGGGAGCAGTTCTTC
>TRBJ2-2|TRBD1|16|-|TRBV18
CASSPGTGGITGELFF
TGTGCCAGCTCACCTGGGACAGGGGGCATCACCGGGGAGCTGTTTTTT
>TRBJ2-7|-|14|-|TRBV4-3
CASSQDLVAYEQYF
TGCGCCAGCAGCCAAGATCTAGTAGCTTACGAGCAGTACTTC
>TRBJ2-1|TRBD2|16|-|TRBV4-2
CASSQYLAGGYNEQFF
TGTGCCAGCAGCCAGTACCTAGCGGGGGGTTACAATGAGCAGTTCTTC
>TRBJ1-2|TRBD1|16|-|TRBV28
CASSFAGQGLNYGYTF
TGTGCCAGCAGTTTCGCTGGACAGGGGCTCAACTATGGCTACACCTTC
>TRBJ2-7|-|15|-|TRBV2
CASRMTETGFYEQYF
TGTGCCAGCAGGATGACCGAGACAGGATTTTACGAGCAGTACTTC
>TRBJ2-1|-|16|-|TRBV27
CASSRYGAPQGNEQFF
TGTGCCAGCAGCCGATACGGGGCCCCCCAGGGGAATGAGCAGTTCTTC
>TRBJ2-7|-|13|-|TRBV6-5
CASSPGQSIEQYF
TGTGCCAGCAGCCCCGGACAGTCAATCGAGCAGTACTTC
>TRBJ1-2|-|13|-|TRBV4-3
CASSQAGSYGYTF
TGCGCCAGCAGCCAGGCCGGGAGCTATGGCTACACCTTC
>TRBJ1-6|TRBD1|16|-|TRBV7-2
CASSLDGRGLNSPLHF
TGTGCCAGCAGCTTAGATGGCAGGGGGCTCAATTCACCCCTCCACTTT
>TRBJ2-7|TRBD1|14|-|TRBV10-3
CAITRDRGPFEQYF
TGTGCCATCACCCGGGACAGGGGCCCCTTCGAGCAGTACTTC
>TRBJ1-3|-|13|once|TRBV7-2
CASSPQGGNTIYF
TGTGCCAGCAGCCCTCAGGGTGGAAACACCATATATTTT
>TRBJ2-3|TRBD2|16|few|TRBV7-9
CASSLFSGAGSDTQYF
TGTGCCAGCAGCTTATTCAGCGGGGCCGGGTCAGATACGCAGTATTTT